This section outlines one T cell receptor beta chain sequence together with its context. What it binds is not known. These data belong to a study of cytotoxic CD8 clonotypes in ibrutinib-treated CLL. Depth targeted 1 in 200,000 to 1 in 1 million T cells, averaging 10x coverage per clonotype. Profiling relied on immunoSEQ multiplex PCR, and the TCRdb table lists in-frame clones only, not all of them. Of 250,000 to 350,000 clones listed, around 77% are singletons. V lost 5 bases, J lost 3 bases, and 4 bases stayed unmatched. This CDR3 spans 14 amino acids. Germline values: CDR1 SSHAT, CDR2 FNYEAQ (reference sequence). Around 1.8 micrograms of genomic DNA (from cryopreserved PBMCs) were used for TCR beta libraries. Study-level points and caveats: Public clonotypes showed up rarely, and on treatment they shrank or held steady. Sampling of sustained-remission and progressing patients occurred at differing times.

The V gene is TRBV7-7, the J gene TRBJ2-7; 10 bases are shared with TRBD1. Sequencing used PBMCs, obtained at disease progression, from a patient treated with ibrutinib. The clonotype originates from a human donor with chronic lymphocytic leukemia. The CDR3 protein is CASSPGTGDYEQYF. CDR3 in DNA: TGTGCCAGCAGCCCCGGGACAGGGGACTACGAGCAGTACTTC.